This is a list of T cell receptor beta chains from one sample in a study of blood T cell repertoires in COVID-19. The table came from immunoSEQ multiplex PCR; TCRdb's copy has only in-frame clones and leaves some out. Of over 150,000 clones listed, 85% to 95% are singletons. Sample: peripheral blood. All receptors derive from a man between 45 and 60 years old with acute or convalescent COVID-19. Both conserved end residues are part of each CDR3. The order of the fields is clone size, V gene, J gene, D gene, CDR3 protein, CDR3 DNA. A D gene is named only where the DNA matches it firmly. Clone size is shown for a subset of rows, as once, few, many or a class of expanded clone.

size: once; V: TRBV10-2; J: TRBJ2-7; D: NA; CDR3: CASSDSGPYEQYF; DNA: TGCGCCAGCAGTGACAGCGGTCCCTACGAGCAGTACTTC
size: once; V: TRBV10-2; J: TRBJ2-1; D: NA; CDR3: CASSHLLPLTNEQFF; DNA: TGCGCCAGCAGTCATTTACTACCACTCACGAATGAGCAGTTCTTC
size: few; V: TRBV6-5; J: TRBJ1-5; D: TRBD1; CDR3: CASGTANQPQHF; DNA: TGTGCCAGCGGGACAGCGAATCAGCCCCAGCATTTT
size: NA; V: TRBV12-3/TRBV12-4; J: TRBJ2-7; D: NA; CDR3: CASSFLRDEQYF; DNA: TGTGCCAGCAGTTTTTTGCGGGACGAGCAGTACTTC
size: NA; V: TRBV4-1; J: TRBJ2-2; D: NA; CDR3: CASSQVAGDTGELFF; DNA: TGCGCCAGCAGCCAAGTAGCCGGAGACACCGGGGAGCTGTTTTTT
size: NA; V: TRBV11-2; J: TRBJ2-3; D: NA; CDR3: CASSFGGPDTQYF; DNA: TGTGCCAGCAGCTTTGGAGGGCCCGATACGCAGTATTTT
size: NA; V: TRBV6-1; J: TRBJ2-1; D: NA; CDR3: CASSDPGVLSYNEQFF; DNA: TGTGCCAGCAGTGACCCGGGGGTCCTCTCCTACAATGAGCAGTTCTTC
size: NA; V: TRBV9; J: TRBJ2-1; D: TRBD2; CDR3: CASSVGAGGASYNEQFF; DNA: TGTGCCAGCAGCGTAGGGGCGGGGGGCGCTTCCTACAATGAGCAGTTCTTC
size: NA; V: TRBV6-2/TRBV6-3; J: TRBJ2-3; D: NA; CDR3: CASSRPGYTQYF; DNA: TGTGCCAGCAGTCGCCCGGGATATACGCAGTATTTT
size: NA; V: TRBV2; J: TRBJ1-6; D: NA; CDR3: CASSEMKPNSPLHF; DNA: TGTGCCAGCAGTGAAATGAAGCCGAATTCACCCCTCCACTTT
size: NA; V: TRBV7-8; J: TRBJ2-1; D: TRBD2; CDR3: CASSLGSGRAAEQFF; DNA: TGTGCCAGCAGCTTAGGTAGCGGGAGGGCCGCTGAGCAGTTCTTC
size: NA; V: TRBV28; J: TRBJ2-5; D: NA; CDR3: CASSFLSRGQETQYF; DNA: TGTGCCAGCAGTTTCCTAAGTAGGGGGCAAGAGACCCAGTACTTC
size: NA; V: TRBV21-1; J: TRBJ2-1; D: NA; CDR3: CASIPARDNEQFF; DNA: TGTGCCAGCATCCCCGCCAGGGACAATGAGCAGTTCTTC
size: NA; V: TRBV28; J: TRBJ1-4; D: NA; CDR3: CASSFTRASNEKLFF; DNA: TGTGCCAGCAGTTTCACTAGGGCGAGTAATGAAAAACTGTTTTTT
size: NA; V: TRBV29-1; J: TRBJ1-1; D: NA; CDR3: CSVIQGARRAFF; DNA: TGCAGCGTTATACAGGGTGCACGGCGAGCTTTCTTT
size: NA; V: TRBV11-2; J: TRBJ1-4; D: NA; CDR3: CASSLRGEKLFF; DNA: TGTGCCAGCAGCTTAAGAGGCGAAAAACTGTTTTTT
size: once; V: TRBV20-1; J: TRBJ2-1; D: NA; CDR3: CSASGGGAHNEQFF; DNA: TGCAGTGCTAGTGGTGGGGGGGCCCACAATGAGCAGTTCTTC